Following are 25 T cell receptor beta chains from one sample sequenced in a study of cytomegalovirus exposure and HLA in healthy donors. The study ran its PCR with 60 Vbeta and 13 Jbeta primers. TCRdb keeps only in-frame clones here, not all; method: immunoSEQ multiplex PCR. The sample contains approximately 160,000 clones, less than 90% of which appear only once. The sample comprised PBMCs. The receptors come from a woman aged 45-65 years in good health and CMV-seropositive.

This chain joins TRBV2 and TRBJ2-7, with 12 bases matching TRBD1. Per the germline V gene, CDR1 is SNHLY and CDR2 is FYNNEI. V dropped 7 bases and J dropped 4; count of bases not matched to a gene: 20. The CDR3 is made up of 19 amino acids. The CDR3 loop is CASTGTGGEIGLDPYEQYF. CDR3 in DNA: TGTGCCAGCACCGGGACAGGGGGCGAAATAGGGTTGGACCCTTACGAGCAGTACTTC.

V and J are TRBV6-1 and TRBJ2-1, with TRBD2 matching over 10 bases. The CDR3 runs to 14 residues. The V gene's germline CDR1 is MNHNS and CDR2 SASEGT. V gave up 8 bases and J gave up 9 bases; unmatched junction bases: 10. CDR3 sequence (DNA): TGTGCCAGCCGAGTGAGCGGGGGGGCCGGTGAGCAGTTCTTC. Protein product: CASRVSGGAGEQFF.

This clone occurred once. CDR3 DNA sequence: TGTGCCAGCTCACCATTCGTTGAGACCCAGTACTTC. Residues: CASSPFVETQYF. V usage is TRBV18 and J usage is TRBJ2-5, with unresolved D. Trimming cost V 2 bases and J 5 bases, with 6 bases left between them. The CDR3 covers 12 residues. The germline V gene has CDR1 KGHSH and CDR2 LQKENI.

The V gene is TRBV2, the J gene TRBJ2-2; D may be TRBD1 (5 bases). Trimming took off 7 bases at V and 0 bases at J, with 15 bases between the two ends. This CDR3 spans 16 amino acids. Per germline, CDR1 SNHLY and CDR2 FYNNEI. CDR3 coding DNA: TGTGCCAGCAAGACGCGCTTGACAGCGAACACCGGGGAGCTGTTTTTT. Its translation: CASKTRLTANTGELFF.

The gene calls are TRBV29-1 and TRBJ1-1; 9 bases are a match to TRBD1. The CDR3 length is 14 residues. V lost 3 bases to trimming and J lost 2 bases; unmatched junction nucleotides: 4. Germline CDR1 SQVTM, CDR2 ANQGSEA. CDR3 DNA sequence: TGCAGCGTTGAGCGACAGGGGGAAAACACTGAAGCTTTCTTT. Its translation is CSVERQGENTEAFF.

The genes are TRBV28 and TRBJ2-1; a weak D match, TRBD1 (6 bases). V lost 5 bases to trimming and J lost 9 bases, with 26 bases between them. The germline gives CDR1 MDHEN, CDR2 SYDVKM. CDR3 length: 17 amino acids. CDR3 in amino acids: CASSGQFGPSSTREQFF. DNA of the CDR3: TGTGCCAGCAGTGGACAGTTTGGGCCCTCCTCGACTCGTGAGCAGTTCTTC.

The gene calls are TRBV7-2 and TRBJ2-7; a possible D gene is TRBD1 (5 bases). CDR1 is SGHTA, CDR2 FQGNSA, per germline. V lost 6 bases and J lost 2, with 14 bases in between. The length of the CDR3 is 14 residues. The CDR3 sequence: CASSRTGSTYEQYF. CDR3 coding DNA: TGTGCCAGCAGTCGTACAGGATCCACCTACGAGCAGTACTTC.

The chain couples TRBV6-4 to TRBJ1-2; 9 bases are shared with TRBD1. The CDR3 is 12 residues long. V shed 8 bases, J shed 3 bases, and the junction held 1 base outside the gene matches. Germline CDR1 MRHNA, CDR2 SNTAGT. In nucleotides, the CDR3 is TGTGCCAGCGGGGACAGGGACTATGGCTACACCTTC. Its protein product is CASGDRDYGYTF.

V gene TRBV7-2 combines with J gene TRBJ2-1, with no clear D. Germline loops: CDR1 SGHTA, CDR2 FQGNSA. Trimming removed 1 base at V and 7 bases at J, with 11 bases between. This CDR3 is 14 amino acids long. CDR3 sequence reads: CASSLDSRKNEQFF. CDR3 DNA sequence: TGTGCCAGCAGCTTAGACAGTCGGAAAAATGAGCAGTTCTTC.

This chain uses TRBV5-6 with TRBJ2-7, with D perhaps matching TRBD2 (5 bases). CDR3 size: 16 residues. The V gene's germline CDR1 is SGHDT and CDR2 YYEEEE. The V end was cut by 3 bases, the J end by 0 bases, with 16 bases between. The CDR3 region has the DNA TGTGCCAGCAGCTCGACGCGGGCGGGTAGCTCCTACGAGCAGTACTTC. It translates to CASSSTRAGSSYEQYF. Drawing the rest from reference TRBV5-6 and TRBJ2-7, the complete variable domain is DAGVTQSPTHLIKTRGQQVTLRCSPKSGHDTVSWYQQALGQGPQFIFQYYEEEERQRGNFPDRFSGHQFPNYSSELNVNALLLGDSALYLCASSSTRAGSSYEQYFGPGTRLTVT.

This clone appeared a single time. As DNA, the CDR3 is TGTGCCAGTAGTATAGACTCCGCAGTGGTCTCTGGAAACACCATATATTTT. Its translation is CASSIDSAVVSGNTIYF. The genes are TRBV19 and TRBJ1-3, with D hard to call. V dropped 0 bases and J dropped 0 bases, with 12 bases sitting between them. The CDR3 contains 17 residues. Germline loops: CDR1 LNHDA, CDR2 SQIVND (reference sequence).

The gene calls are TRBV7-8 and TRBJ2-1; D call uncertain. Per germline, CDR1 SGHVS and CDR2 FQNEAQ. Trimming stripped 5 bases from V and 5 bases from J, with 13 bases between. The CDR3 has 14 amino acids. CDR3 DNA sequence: TGTGCCAGCAGCCATCGGCGCGACAACAATGAGCAGTTCTTC. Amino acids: CASSHRRDNNEQFF.

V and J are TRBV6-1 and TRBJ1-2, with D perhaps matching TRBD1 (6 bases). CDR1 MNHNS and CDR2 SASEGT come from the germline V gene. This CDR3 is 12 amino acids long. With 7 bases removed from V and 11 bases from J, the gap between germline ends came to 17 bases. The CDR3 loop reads CASNKLDRWYTF. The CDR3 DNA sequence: TGTGCCAGCAACAAACTCGACAGGTGGTACACCTTC.

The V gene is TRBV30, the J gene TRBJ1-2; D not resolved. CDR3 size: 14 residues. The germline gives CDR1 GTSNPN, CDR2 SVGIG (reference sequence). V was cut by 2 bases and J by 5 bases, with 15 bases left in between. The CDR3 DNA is TGTGCCTGGAGTTCCGACCGAGGAAGGTATGGCTACACCTTC. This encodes CAWSSDRGRYGYTF.

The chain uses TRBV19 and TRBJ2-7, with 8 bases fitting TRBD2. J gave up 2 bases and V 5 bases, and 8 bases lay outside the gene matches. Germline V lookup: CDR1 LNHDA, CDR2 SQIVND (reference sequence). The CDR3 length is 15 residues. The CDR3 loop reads CASSSLTSATYEQYF. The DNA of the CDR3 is TGTGCCAGTAGTTCCTTGACTAGCGCTACCTACGAGCAGTACTTC.

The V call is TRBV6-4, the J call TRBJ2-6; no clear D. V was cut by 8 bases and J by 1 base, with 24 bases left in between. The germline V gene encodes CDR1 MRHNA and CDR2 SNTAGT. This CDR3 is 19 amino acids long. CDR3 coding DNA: TGTGCCAGCGAACTTGTCACTTCCCCCCCCCTGTCTGGGGCCAACGTCCTGACTTTC. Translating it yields CASELVTSPPLSGANVLTF.

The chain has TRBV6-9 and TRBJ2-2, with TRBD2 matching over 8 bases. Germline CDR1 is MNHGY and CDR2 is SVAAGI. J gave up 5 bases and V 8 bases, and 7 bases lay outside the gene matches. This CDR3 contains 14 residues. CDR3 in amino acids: CASPRSGTTGELFF. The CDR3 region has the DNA TGTGCCAGCCCCCGTAGCGGGACGACCGGGGAGCTGTTTTTT.

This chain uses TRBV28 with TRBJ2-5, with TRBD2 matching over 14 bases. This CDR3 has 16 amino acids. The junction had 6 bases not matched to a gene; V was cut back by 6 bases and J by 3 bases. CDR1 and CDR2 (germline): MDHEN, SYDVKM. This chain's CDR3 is CASSPLTSGGEETQYF. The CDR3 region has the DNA TGTGCCAGCAGCCCCTTGACTAGCGGGGGGGAAGAGACCCAGTACTTC.

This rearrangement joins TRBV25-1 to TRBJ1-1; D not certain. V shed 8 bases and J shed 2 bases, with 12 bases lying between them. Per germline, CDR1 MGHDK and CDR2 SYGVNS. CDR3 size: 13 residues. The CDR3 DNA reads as TGTGCCAGCCACGGGTCCCTAAACACTGAAGCTTTCTTT. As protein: CASHGSLNTEAFF.

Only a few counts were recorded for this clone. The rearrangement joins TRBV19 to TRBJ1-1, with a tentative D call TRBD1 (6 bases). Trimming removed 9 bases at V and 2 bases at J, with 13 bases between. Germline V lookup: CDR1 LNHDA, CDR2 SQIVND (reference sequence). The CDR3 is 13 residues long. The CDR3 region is CARGPGDNTEAFF. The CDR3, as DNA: TGTGCCAGGGGTCCAGGGGATAACACTGAAGCTTTCTTT.

CDR3 nucleotide sequence: TGTGCCAGCAGTCGCCGGTACGAGCAGTACTTC. This translates into CASSRRYEQYF. The chain carries TRBV6-1 and TRBJ2-7; D is uncertain. The CDR3 contains 11 residues. Per germline, CDR1 MNHNS and CDR2 SASEGT. V lost 5 bases, J lost 4 bases, and 6 bases lay in between.

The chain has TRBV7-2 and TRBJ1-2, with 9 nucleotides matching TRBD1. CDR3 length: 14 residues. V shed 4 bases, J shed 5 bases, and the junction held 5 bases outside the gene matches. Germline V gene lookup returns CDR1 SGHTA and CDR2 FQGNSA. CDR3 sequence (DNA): TGTGCCAGCAGCTCGGGACAGGGTGGATATGGCTACACCTTC. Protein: CASSSGQGGYGYTF. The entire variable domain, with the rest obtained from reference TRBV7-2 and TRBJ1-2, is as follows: GAGVSQSPSNKVTEKGKDVELRCDPISGHTALYWYRQSLGQGLEFLIYFQGNSAPDKSGLPSDRFSAERTGGSVSTLTIQRTQQEDSAVYLCASSSGQGGYGYTFGSGTRLTVV.

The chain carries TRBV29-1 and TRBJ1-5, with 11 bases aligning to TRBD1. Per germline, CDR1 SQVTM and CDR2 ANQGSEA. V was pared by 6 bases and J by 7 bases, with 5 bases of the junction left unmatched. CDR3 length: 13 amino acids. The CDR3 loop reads CSVGQGVGQPQHF. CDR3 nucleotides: TGCAGCGTGGGACAGGGGGTCGGACAGCCCCAGCATTTT.

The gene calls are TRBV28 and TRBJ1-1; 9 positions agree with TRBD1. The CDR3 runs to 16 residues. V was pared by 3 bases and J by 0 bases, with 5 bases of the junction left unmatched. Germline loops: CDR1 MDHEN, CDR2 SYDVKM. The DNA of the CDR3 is TGTGCCAGCAGTTTGGACAGGGGTCTCATGAACACTGAAGCTTTCTTT. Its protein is CASSLDRGLMNTEAFF.

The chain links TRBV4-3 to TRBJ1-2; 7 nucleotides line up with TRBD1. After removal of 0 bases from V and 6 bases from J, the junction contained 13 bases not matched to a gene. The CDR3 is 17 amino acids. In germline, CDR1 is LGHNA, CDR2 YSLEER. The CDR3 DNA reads TGCGCCAGCAGCCAAGATGTTTCGGGTCGACAGGGTAATGGCTACACCTTC. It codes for CASSQDVSGRQGNGYTF.